This entry concerns a single T cell receptor beta chain. The record originates from a study of blood T cell repertoires in COVID-19. About the research overall: Specimens from acute and convalescent COVID-19 originated in the United States, Italy and Spain.

Generated by immunoSEQ multiplex PCR, the TCRdb table keeps only in-frame clones and is missing some. The sample lists around 140,000 clones; 70% to 90% were seen once. The sequencing input was peripheral blood. The receptor was derived from a human donor with acute or convalescent COVID-19. The donor label of this sample is uncertain.

CDR3 loop: CASSILSERGNTIYF. In DNA form, the CDR3 reads TGTGCCAGTAGTATCCTATCCGAGCGGGGAAACACCATATATTTT. V is TRBV19 and J is TRBJ1-3; no reliable D call. CDR1 is LNHDA and CDR2 is SQIVND in the germline V gene (reference sequence). There are 15 residues in the CDR3. Trimming took off 3 bases at V and 4 bases at J, with 13 bases between the two ends.